A selection of T cell receptor beta chains follows, all from one sample in a study of technical replicates of blood from several donors. The assay was immunoSEQ multiplex PCR, and TCRdb's table has in-frame clones only and misses some. The sample has tens of thousands of clones, roughly 89% seen once. The specimen was T cells isolated from PBMCs. The receptors were gathered from a human donor in good health. Some clones in this sample may be carry-over from other donors' samples. The conserved cysteine and the conserved F or W are not part of the CDR3 here.

TRBV27	TRBJ2-7	ASSFATETYEQY
TRBV28	TRBJ2-1	ASSWAGGTEQF
TRBV7-9	TRBJ1-4	ASSWWTGRGTNEKLF
TRBV27	TRBJ2-1	ASSPTSGRVLGFEQF
TRBV7-2	TRBJ1-1	ASSLDRGHTEAF
TRBV11-3	TRBJ2-7	ASSLEGFGRGVNSYEQY
TRBV5-1	TRBJ2-7	ASSSDFPESYEQY
TRBV5-1	TRBJ2-1	ASSLTHPNEQF
TRBV14	TRBJ2-7	ASSLAGGSSYEQY
TRBV11-2	TRBJ2-1	ASLRTSSYNEQF
TRBV10-2	TRBJ1-6	ASSESAAPRTPLH
TRBV7-9	TRBJ1-1	ASSTKDKQREAF
TRBV19	TRBJ1-4	ASSRALGRGLF
TRBV11-2	TRBJ2-1	ASSWWREDNEQF
TRBV28	TRBJ2-7	ASSLKASGNYEQY
TRBV6-5	TRBJ2-1	ASSYRGRNSDEQF
TRBV7-9	TRBJ2-2	ASSSLGLAGGPTGELF
TRBV21-1	TRBJ2-3	ASRKTSGSLTDTQY
TRBV27	TRBJ1-4	ASSPLDSNEKLF
TRBV10-1	TRBJ1-3	ASSRDTSSGNTIY
TRBV14	TRBJ2-1	ASSQLTLAGGGNEQF
TRBV10-3	TRBJ2-7	ATGQGMYEQY
TRBV7-9	TRBJ2-5	ASSLAGTGVSLAGETQY
TRBV30	TRBJ1-2	AWSVEGAGYGYT
TRBV5-1	TRBJ2-7	ASSGVQSKFYEQY
TRBV7-3	TRBJ2-1	ASSFDRGNEQF
TRBV5-1	TRBJ2-1	ASSAGTSIMNEQF